Listed here are 31 T cell receptor beta chains from one sample, sequenced in a study of breast tumors, draining lymph nodes, adjacent tissues. The lymph nodes were axillary draining lymph nodes from breast cancer patients. TCRdb re-called the multiplex PCR reads with MiXCR, one entry per CDR3 protein. The table has some 250,000 distinct CDR3 sequences, under 40% seen once; the top ten hold over 3.5%. Sequences were obtained from axillary lymph node tissue. These receptors were obtained from a female donor with breast cancer. Some clones in this sample may be carry-over from other donors' samples.

This clonotype was recorded many times. The chain is built from TRBV5-1 and TRBJ2-2; 7 bases map to TRBD1. Trimming at V came to 3 bases and at J to 4 bases, leaving 12 bases not matched to a gene. Per germline, CDR1 SGHRS and CDR2 YFSETQ. CDR3 size: 17 residues. CDR3: CASSWTGTTGSTGELFF. CDR3 bases: TGCGCCAGCAGCTGGACCGGTACGACAGGGTCCACCGGGGAGCTGTTTTTT.

The chain employs TRBV7-2 and TRBJ2-1; 8 bases align to TRBD2. Germline values: CDR1 SGHTA, CDR2 FQGNSA. This CDR3 is built from 17 residues. Trimming took 5 bases from V and 1 from J; bases not matched to a gene: 10. The CDR3 loop is CASSSVSGGRSYNEQFF. The CDR3 DNA sequence: TGTGCCAGCAGCAGCGTAAGCGGGGGCCGTTCCTACAATGAGCAGTTCTTC.

To note about this clonotype: A much larger clone is a single base away; this may be a read error. The chain uses TRBV7-2 and TRBJ1-2, with 8 bases matching TRBD1. CDR1 is SGHTA and CDR2 is FQGNSA in the germline V gene. The CDR3 contains 15 residues. This chain's CDR3 is CASSLKAGGDYGYPF. The CDR3 coding sequence is TGTGCCAGCAGCTTAAAGGCAGGGGGCGATTATGGCTACCCCTTC.

The rearrangement links TRBV7-2 to TRBJ2-5, with D tentatively TRBD2 (6 bases). The germline V gene has CDR1 SGHTA and CDR2 FQGNSA. The CDR3 consists of 13 residues. V gave up 5 bases and J gave up 4 bases, with 11 bases separating them. The CDR3 bases are TGTGCCAGCAGCAGAAGGAGGGGAGAGACCCAGTACTTC. The encoded protein is CASSRRRGETQYF. The variable domain in full, completed from reference TRBV7-2 and TRBJ2-5, reads GAGVSQSPSNKVTEKGKDVELRCDPISGHTALYWYRQSLGQGLEFLIYFQGNSAPDKSGLPSDRFSAERTGGSVSTLTIQRTQQEDSAVYLCASSRRRGETQYFGPGTRLLVL.

The table lists this clonotype with a count of one. A much larger clone differs from this one at a single base, so this may be a read error. V and J are TRBV12-3 or TRBV12-4 and TRBJ2-1, with D tentatively TRBD1 (6 bases). V dropped 5 bases and J dropped 3 bases, with 14 bases sitting between them. The CDR3 has 15 residues. CDR3 sequence (DNA): TGTGCCAGCAGTACACAGGGCACGGGCTACAATGAGCAGTTCTTC. Amino acids: CASSTQGTGYNEQFF.

The chain recombines TRBV29-1 with TRBJ2-5, with 7 bases matching TRBD2. This CDR3 is built from 13 residues. With V trimmed by 1 base and J by 4 bases, 3 bases remained unmatched. In germline, CDR1 is SQVTM, CDR2 ANQGSEA. The CDR3 spells CSVEASSGETQYF. The CDR3 DNA is TGCAGCGTTGAAGCGTCTAGCGGAGAGACCCAGTACTTC. Full variable domain (rest looked up from reference TRBV29-1 and TRBJ2-5): SAVISQKPSRDICQRGTSLTIQCQVDSQVTMMFWYRQQPGQSLTLIATANQGSEATYESGFVIDKFPISRPNLTFSTLTVSNMSPEDSSIYLCSVEASSGETQYFGPGTRLLVL.

This chain connects TRBV5-6 to TRBJ2-2, with 9 bases matching TRBD1. This CDR3 has 16 amino acids. Germline V gene lookup returns CDR1 SGHDT and CDR2 YYEEEE. Unmatched junction bases numbered 6, after V lost 4 bases and J lost 2 bases. The CDR3 bases are TGTGCCAGCAGCGAAACAGGGGGCAGTAACACCGGGGAGCTGTTTTTT. This sequence encodes CASSETGGSNTGELFF.

This clonotype was seen at least ten times. This chain joins TRBV11-3 and TRBJ1-5; D is undetermined. Germline V gene data show CDR1 as SGHNT and CDR2 as YENEEA. This CDR3 spans 13 amino acids. Trimming pared 0 bases from V and 8 bases from J, leaving 8 bases between. The CDR3 bases are TGTGCCAGCAGCTTAGAGATCGCGAAGCCCCAGCATTTT. Its translation: CASSLEIAKPQHF.

This clonotype was seen ten or more times. This rearrangement joins TRBV3-1 to TRBJ1-3; D is undetermined. The germline gives CDR1 LGHDT, CDR2 YNNKEL (reference sequence). V gave up 3 bases and J gave up 5 bases, with 8 bases separating them. The CDR3 sequence is 13 residues long. The CDR3 spells CASSQGKRNTIYF. The CDR3 DNA reads as TGTGCCAGCAGCCAGGGGAAGAGAAACACCATATATTTT.

This clonotype has only one observation. A much larger clone lies one base from this, so it may be a read error. This sequence joins TRBV5-5 and TRBJ2-2; TRBD2 might be the D (5 bases). Per germline, CDR1 SGHKS and CDR2 YYEKEE (reference sequence). This CDR3 comprises 13 residues. The DNA for the CDR3 is TGTGCCAGCAGCTTCGATCTGCCCGGGAAGCTGTTTTTT. Its translation is CASSFDLPGKLFF.

With regard to this clonotype: A single base separates this from a much larger clone, so it may be a read error. The chain couples TRBV7-8 to TRBJ2-1; 7 positions match TRBD2. Germline V lookup: CDR1 SGHVS, CDR2 FQNEAQ. The CDR3 length is 15 residues. V was pared by 6 bases and J by 6 bases, with 11 bases of the junction left unmatched. CDR3 in amino acids: CASSLGGRASNEQFF. The DNA for the CDR3 is TGTGCCAGCAGTCTGGGTGGGAGGGCCTCCAATGAGCAGTTCTTC.

At least ten counts were recorded for this clonotype. The chain is built from TRBV6-5 and TRBJ2-7, with D possibly being TRBD1 (7 bases). V lost 5 bases to trimming and J lost 3 bases, with 20 bases between them. CDR3 length: 16 amino acids. Germline V gene lookup returns CDR1 MNHEY and CDR2 SVGAGI. The CDR3 coding sequence is TGTGCCAGCAGTACTGAGGCGGGGACAGTACTCTACGAGCAGTACTTC. It translates to CASSTEAGTVLYEQYF.

This clonotype showed up many times. The gene calls are TRBV4-1 and TRBJ2-7, with D unresolved. V lost 0 bases, J lost 3 bases, and 15 bases lay in between. From germline, CDR1 is MGHRA and CDR2 YSYEKL. The CDR3 runs 16 residues. This CDR3 reads CASSQEFGFPVYEQYF. The CDR3 nucleotides read TGCGCCAGCAGCCAAGAATTTGGTTTCCCTGTCTACGAGCAGTACTTC.

This chain links TRBV29-1 with TRBJ1-5, with D unresolved. The germline gives CDR1 SQVTM, CDR2 ANQGSEA. Trimming left V 7 bases short and J 2 bases short, with 12 bases between. The CDR3 length is 13 residues. The CDR3 spells CSDYGQGNQPQHF. The CDR3 DNA follows: TGCAGCGACTACGGGCAGGGCAATCAGCCCCAGCATTTT.

This clonotype came up many times. CDR3 protein: CAWSEDRNSPLHF. The CDR3 DNA reads as TGTGCCTGGAGTGAGGACAGAAATTCACCCCTCCACTTT. This chain connects TRBV30 to TRBJ1-6; D might be TRBD1 (6 bases). The V gene lost 1 base and the J gene lost 7 bases, with 8 bases spanning the gap. The CDR3 length is 13 residues. Germline lookup yields CDR1 GTSNPN and CDR2 SVGIG (reference sequence).

The chain combines TRBV9 with TRBJ1-5, with 9 nucleotides matching TRBD1. From germline, CDR1 is SGDLS and CDR2 YYNGEE. Trimming at V came to 4 bases and at J to 2 bases, leaving 4 bases not matched to a gene. The CDR3 is 15 amino acids. The CDR3 reads CASSPRDRGNQPQHF. The CDR3 nucleotides read TGTGCCAGCAGCCCGCGGGACAGGGGCAATCAGCCCCAGCATTTT. The full variable domain, completed using reference TRBV9 and TRBJ1-5, is DSGVTQTPKHLITATGQRVTLRCSPRSGDLSVYWYQQSLDQGLQFLIQYYNGEERAKGNILERFSAQQFPDLHSELNLSSLELGDSALYFCASSPRDRGNQPQHFGDGTRLSIL.

This clonotype was recorded many times. The chain recombines TRBV2 with TRBJ2-3, with 7 bases that match TRBD1. The germline V gene encodes CDR1 SNHLY and CDR2 FYNNEI. J was trimmed by 1 base and V by 6 bases; bases with no gene match: 10. The CDR3 covers 16 residues. The CDR3 reads CASRITGERGTDTQYF. CDR3 DNA: TGTGCCAGCAGGATTACAGGGGAACGTGGCACAGATACGCAGTATTTT.

The chain combines TRBV27 with TRBJ2-3, with a tentative D call TRBD2 (5 bases). The CDR3 consists of 12 residues. Germline V CDR1 and CDR2: MNHEY, SMNVEV (reference sequence). The ends were cut back, 6 bases at V and 3 bases at J, with 7 bases in the middle. This CDR3 is CASRTGTDTQYF. The DNA for the CDR3 is TGTGCCAGCAGAACGGGAACAGATACGCAGTATTTT.

This chain connects TRBV6-6 to TRBJ2-7; D possibly corresponds to TRBD1 (5 bases). This CDR3 region has 13 residues. Germline loops: CDR1 MNHNY, CDR2 SVGAGI (reference sequence). V shed 5 bases and J shed 2 bases, with 10 bases lying between them. The CDR3 reads CASSPTVTYEQYF. The CDR3 coding sequence is TGTGCCAGCAGTCCGACAGTAACCTACGAGCAGTACTTC.

Worth noting for this clonotype: The junction departs from germline at one end; a sequencing error may be responsible. The CDR3 reads CASRQDSTDTQCF. The CDR3 coding sequence is TGTGCCAGCAGGCAAGATAGCACTGATACGCAGTGTTTT. This chain uses TRBV2 with TRBJ2-3; D gene uncertain. Germline lookup yields CDR1 SNHLY and CDR2 FYNNEI. The CDR3 runs 13 residues.

The sample holds many counts of this clonotype. This rearrangement joins TRBV6-1 to TRBJ1-3; D call uncertain. The CDR3 spans 16 residues. CDR1 is MNHNS and CDR2 is SASEGT in the germline V gene. The V end was cut by 7 bases, the J end by 0 bases, with 16 bases between. The CDR3 sequence is CASTEGGTISGNTIYF. The CDR3 coding sequence is TGTGCCAGCACCGAAGGAGGAACCATCTCTGGAAACACCATATATTTT.

There are many counts of this clonotype. The chain recombines TRBV19 with TRBJ1-2, with 7 bases fitting TRBD1. The V and J ends lost 5 bases and 1 base, in that order; junction bases with no gene match: 7. The CDR3 length is 15 residues. Germline V lookup: CDR1 LNHDA, CDR2 SQIVND (reference sequence). This chain's CDR3 is CASSPWGQFNYGYTF. The CDR3 DNA follows: TGTGCCAGTAGTCCCTGGGGACAGTTTAACTATGGCTACACCTTC.

This clonotype showed up many times. This chain uses TRBV7-9 with TRBJ2-1; D is undetermined. Per the germline V gene, CDR1 is SEHNR and CDR2 is FQNEAQ (reference sequence). V dropped 5 bases and J dropped 7 bases, with 6 bases sitting between them. The CDR3 has 11 amino acids. The CDR3 here is CASSLTNEQFF. In DNA form, the CDR3 reads TGTGCCAGCAGCCTCACAAATGAGCAGTTCTTC.

This clonotype was seen ten or more times. The rearrangement joins TRBV29-1 to TRBJ2-3, with 7 bases identical to TRBD1. After removal of 6 bases from V and 3 bases from J, the junction contained 6 bases not matched to a gene. This CDR3 spans 13 amino acids. Germline loops: CDR1 SQVTM, CDR2 ANQGSEA. The CDR3 DNA reads TGCAGCGTGATGACAGGGTTTACAGATACGCAGTATTTT. Its protein is CSVMTGFTDTQYF.

This clonotype was picked up many times. The chain is built from TRBV18 and TRBJ1-2; D possibly corresponds to TRBD1 (5 bases). CDR3 size: 13 residues. V gave up 2 bases and J gave up 8 bases, with 12 bases separating them. Germline values: CDR1 KGHSH, CDR2 LQKENI. The DNA for the CDR3 is TGTGCCAGCTCACCAGGAGTAGGGGAGGGCTACACCTTC. Its translation is CASSPGVGEGYTF.

This clonotype appeared many times. The rearrangement uses TRBV6-5 and TRBJ2-5, with 9 bases identical to TRBD1. Germline trimming cut 6 bases from V and 5 bases from J; bases unmatched to any gene: 7. The CDR3 contains 14 residues. Germline lookup yields CDR1 MNHEY and CDR2 SVGAGI. In nucleotides, the CDR3 is TGTGCCAGCAGGCTACAGGGGGCAGGGGAGACCCAGTACTTC. Its translation is CASRLQGAGETQYF.

This clonotype was seen a handful of times. The chain links TRBV20-1 to TRBJ2-7, with TRBD1 identical over 10 bases. Unmatched junction bases numbered 8, after V lost 6 bases and J lost 3 bases. The length of the CDR3 is 14 residues. Germline CDR1 reads DFQATT; CDR2 reads SNEGSKA (reference sequence). The CDR3 DNA sequence: TGCAGTGCAACTCACCGGGACAGGGGCTACGAGCAGTACTTC. This codes for CSATHRDRGYEQYF.

The gene calls are TRBV12-3 or TRBV12-4 and TRBJ1-5; D is uncertain. The CDR3 is made up of 14 amino acids. DNA of the CDR3: TGTGCTAGTGGTTTCACGTGGGCGGGTCAGCCCCAGCATTTT. It is translated as CASGFTWAGQPQHF.

Many counts were recorded for this clonotype. J is TRBJ2-7 and V is TRBV5-1, with a possible D match to TRBD1 (8 bases). V was shortened by 5 bases and J by 3 bases, with 12 bases between the two germline ends. Germline V gene data show CDR1 as SGHRS and CDR2 as YFSETQ. CDR3 length: 13 amino acids. This CDR3 is CASRQGGGYEQYF. The CDR3 DNA reads TGCGCCAGCAGACAGGGGGGGGGCTACGAGCAGTACTTC.

In the case of this clonotype: One base away lies a much larger clone, so this may be a sequencing read error. J is TRBJ2-2 and V is TRBV9, with D perhaps TRBD1 or TRBD2 (5 bases each). The germline CDR1 and CDR2 sequences are SGDLS and YYNGEE. The CDR3 covers 16 residues. The CDR3 nucleotides read TGTGCCAGCAGCGTAGGCCCACTGGGGTCGGCCGGGGACCTGTTTTTT. Protein product: CASSVGPLGSAGDLFF.

The chain is built from TRBV12-3 or TRBV12-4 and TRBJ2-7, with TRBD2 identical over 11 bases. The CDR3 is made up of 21 amino acids. The V gene end was trimmed by 7 bases and the J gene end by 0 bases; junction bases not matched to a gene: 23. DNA of the CDR3: TGTGCCAGCACCACCTCTGGTACCGGGACTAGCGGCCCCCTTACCTCCTACGAGCAGTACTTC. Amino acid sequence: CASTTSGTGTSGPLTSYEQYF.